This TCR beta chain came from a study of PD-1 blockade in classical Hodgkin lymphoma. Study observations and caveats: CD4+ but not CD8+ TCR diversity rose significantly by C4D1.

Data came from immunoSEQ multiplex PCR; TCRdb stores just in-frame clones and leaves some out. The sample lists over 35,000 clones, 80% seen once, with 22% in the top ten. CDR3 length: 13 amino acids. The germline gives CDR1 MNHNY, CDR2 SVGAGI (reference sequence). With regard to this clone: The antigen is unknown.

Every patient was affected by relapse after autologous stem cell transplantation, while exposure to brentuximab vedotin was not uniform. The chain couples TRBV6-6 to TRBJ2-5; tentative D call: TRBD1 (6 bases). The DNA end is more similar to TRBJ2-7, so the J call may be wrong. The TCR was taken from a human donor with classical Hodgkin lymphoma. The sequencing used peripheral blood mononuclear cells (PBMCs), collected before the second cycle of nivolumab. CDR3 in DNA: TGTGCCAGCGCCGTCACAGGGACGGGCGAGCAGTACTTC. Translating it yields CASAVTGTGEQYF.